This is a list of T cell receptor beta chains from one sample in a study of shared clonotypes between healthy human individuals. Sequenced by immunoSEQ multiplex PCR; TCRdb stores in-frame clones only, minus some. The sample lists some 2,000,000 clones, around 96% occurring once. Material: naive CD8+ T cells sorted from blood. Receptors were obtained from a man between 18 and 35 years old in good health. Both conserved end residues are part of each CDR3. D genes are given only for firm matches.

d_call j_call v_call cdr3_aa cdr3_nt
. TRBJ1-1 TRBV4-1 CASSHKVASEAFF TGCGCCAGCAGCCACAAGGTGGCCTCTGAAGCTTTCTTT
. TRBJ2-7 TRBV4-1 CASSQEGPYTGEQYF TGCGCCAGCAGCCAAGAGGGGCCCTACACTGGCGAGCAGTACTTC
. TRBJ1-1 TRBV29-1 CSVGLSTEAFF TGCAGCGTTGGTTTGAGCACTGAAGCTTTCTTT
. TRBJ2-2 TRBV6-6 CASEGGELFF TGTGCCAGTGAAGGCGGGGAGCTGTTTTTT
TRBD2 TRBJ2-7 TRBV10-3 CAISELVAGIYEQYF TGTGCCATCAGTGAGCTGGTAGCGGGAATCTACGAGCAGTACTTC
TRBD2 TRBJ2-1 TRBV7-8 CASSTGLAGTTMQQFF TGTGCCAGCAGCACCGGACTAGCGGGAACTACAATGCAGCAGTTCTTC
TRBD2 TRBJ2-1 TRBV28 CASSLLGREGIYNEQFF TGTGCCAGCAGTTTATTAGGGCGGGAGGGCATATACAATGAGCAGTTCTTC
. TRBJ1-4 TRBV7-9 CASSSDPSREKLFF TGTGCCAGCAGCTCGGACCCCTCGCGGGAAAAACTGTTTTTT
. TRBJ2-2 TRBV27 CASSPPTDTTGELFF TGTGCCAGCAGTCCCCCGACAGATACCACCGGGGAGCTGTTTTTT
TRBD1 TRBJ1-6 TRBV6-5 CASSYGTGGASLHF TGTGCCAGCAGTTACGGGACAGGGGGCGCTTCCCTCCACTTT
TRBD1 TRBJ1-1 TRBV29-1 CSVPGQSNTEAFF TGCAGCGTTCCGGGACAGTCGAACACTGAAGCTTTCTTT
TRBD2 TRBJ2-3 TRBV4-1 CASSQDGPSGGFGDTQYF TGCGCCAGCAGCCAAGATGGCCCTAGCGGGGGGTTTGGAGATACGCAGTATTTT
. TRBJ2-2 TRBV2 CASSEIGGPNTGELFF TGTGCCAGCAGTGAAATTGGGGGGCCGAACACCGGGGAGCTGTTTTTT